The subject of this entry is one T cell receptor (beta chain). These data come from a study of blood T cell repertoires in COVID-19. Overall study context: Sites in the United States, Italy and Spain provided acute and convalescent COVID-19 samples.

Trimming left V 0 bases short and J 2 bases short, with 10 bases between. The germline V gene has CDR1 LGHDT and CDR2 YNNKEL (reference sequence). The CDR3 consists of 15 residues. TCRdb's table, derived via immunoSEQ multiplex PCR, lists solely in-frame clones and lacks some. The sample lists 190,000 or so clones, about 86% occurring once. Material for sequencing was peripheral blood. The chain combines TRBV3-1 (or the pseudogene TRBV3-2) with TRBJ2-5, with TRBD2 as a possible D gene (6 bases). The clonotype was recovered from a woman between 65 and 79 years old with acute or convalescent COVID-19. The CDR3 protein is CASSQDRDFQETQYF. In nucleotides, the CDR3 is TGTGCCAGCAGCCAAGACCGGGACTTTCAAGAGACCCAGTACTTC.